This is a list of T cell receptor beta chains from one sample in a study of T cell changes during pregnancy in multiple sclerosis. Only in-frame clones appear in the TCRdb table, and some are missing; sequencing was by immunoSEQ multiplex PCR. The data contain 85,000 to 110,000 clones, around nine tenths of them singletons. Sequences were derived from peripheral blood, sampled after pregnancy. The receptors originated from a female donor with multiple sclerosis, enrolled in a pregnancy study. The CDR3 runs from the conserved cysteine through the conserved F or W. The D gene is left open where the match is weak. Size is omitted from some rows. Given values are once, few, many or a class for expanded clones.

D gene: NA; J gene: TRBJ1-1; V gene: TRBV2; clone size: NA; CDR3 length: 13; CDR3 protein: CASSDRLYTEAFF; CDR3 DNA: TGTGCCAGCAGTGACAGACTCTACACTGAAGCTTTCTTT
D gene: NA; J gene: TRBJ2-5; V gene: TRBV4-3; clone size: NA; CDR3 length: 14; CDR3 protein: CASSQEEGVKTQYF; CDR3 DNA: TGCGCCAGCAGCCAAGAAGAGGGGGTGAAGACCCAGTACTTC
D gene: NA; J gene: TRBJ2-1; V gene: TRBV10-3; clone size: NA; CDR3 length: 14; CDR3 protein: CAISPREGGNEQFF; CDR3 DNA: TGTGCCATCAGCCCCAGGGAAGGTGGGAATGAGCAGTTCTTC
D gene: NA; J gene: TRBJ2-7; V gene: TRBV2; clone size: NA; CDR3 length: 12; CDR3 protein: CASKEANYEQYF; CDR3 DNA: TGTGCCAGCAAGGAGGCCAACTACGAGCAGTACTTC
D gene: NA; J gene: TRBJ2-1; V gene: TRBV5-4; clone size: NA; CDR3 length: 13; CDR3 protein: CASSPAHSNEQFF; CDR3 DNA: TGTGCCAGCAGCCCTGCACATTCAAATGAGCAGTTCTTC
D gene: NA; J gene: TRBJ1-2; V gene: TRBV2; clone size: few; CDR3 length: 13; CDR3 protein: CASSEQGQAGYTF; CDR3 DNA: TGTGCCAGCAGTGAGCAGGGGCAAGCTGGCTACACCTTC
D gene: NA; J gene: TRBJ1-5; V gene: TRBV2; clone size: NA; CDR3 length: 14; CDR3 protein: CASQTNSGNQPQHF; CDR3 DNA: TGTGCCAGCCAGACAAACAGTGGCAATCAGCCCCAGCATTTT
D gene: NA; J gene: TRBJ1-6; V gene: TRBV15; clone size: NA; CDR3 length: 15; CDR3 protein: CATSSGGRGNSPLHF; CDR3 DNA: TGTGCCACCAGCAGCGGAGGCAGGGGTAATTCACCCCTCCACTTT
D gene: NA; J gene: TRBJ2-7; V gene: TRBV6-4; clone size: NA; CDR3 length: 14; CDR3 protein: CASSSEGWGYEQYF; CDR3 DNA: TGTGCCAGCAGTAGTGAGGGCTGGGGATACGAGCAGTACTTC
D gene: NA; J gene: TRBJ2-1; V gene: TRBV11-1; clone size: NA; CDR3 length: 16; CDR3 protein: CASSLAPWELEEEQFF; CDR3 DNA: TGTGCCAGCAGCTTAGCGCCTTGGGAGTTGGAGGAGGAGCAGTTCTTC
D gene: NA; J gene: TRBJ2-3; V gene: TRBV30; clone size: once; CDR3 length: 15; CDR3 protein: CAWSVLQTSTDTQYF; CDR3 DNA: TGTGCCTGGAGTGTACTTCAGACTAGCACAGATACGCAGTATTTT
D gene: TRBD2; J gene: TRBJ2-1; V gene: TRBV7-3; clone size: NA; CDR3 length: 14; CDR3 protein: CANLRPSGSYEQFF; CDR3 DNA: TGTGCCAACCTCCGGCCTAGCGGGAGCTATGAGCAGTTCTTC
D gene: NA; J gene: TRBJ2-5; V gene: TRBV7-2; clone size: NA; CDR3 length: 16; CDR3 protein: CASSLVLGGRWETQYF; CDR3 DNA: TGTGCCAGCAGCTTAGTTTTGGGGGGTCGGTGGGAGACCCAGTACTTC
D gene: TRBD2; J gene: TRBJ2-1; V gene: TRBV7-3; clone size: NA; CDR3 length: 19; CDR3 protein: CASSPWGISGPSSYNEQFF; CDR3 DNA: TGTGCCAGCAGCCCATGGGGGATTAGCGGGCCTAGCTCCTACAATGAGCAGTTCTTC
D gene: NA; J gene: TRBJ1-1; V gene: TRBV5-1; clone size: NA; CDR3 length: 14; CDR3 protein: CASSGRGTNTEAFF; CDR3 DNA: TGCGCCAGCAGCGGGCGGGGGACGAACACTGAAGCTTTCTTT
D gene: TRBD2; J gene: TRBJ2-7; V gene: TRBV28; clone size: once; CDR3 length: 15; CDR3 protein: CASREGLAGAYEQYF; CDR3 DNA: TGTGCCAGCAGGGAGGGACTAGCGGGCGCCTACGAGCAGTACTTC
D gene: TRBD2; J gene: TRBJ2-2; V gene: TRBV19; clone size: NA; CDR3 length: 16; CDR3 protein: CASRPLTSVSSGELFF; CDR3 DNA: TGTGCCAGTAGGCCCCTCACTAGCGTGTCGTCCGGGGAGCTGTTTTTT
D gene: TRBD1; J gene: TRBJ2-4; V gene: TRBV6-1; clone size: NA; CDR3 length: 14; CDR3 protein: CASNSRDRGVIQYF; CDR3 DNA: TGTGCCAGCAATAGCCGGGACAGGGGCGTCATTCAGTACTTC
D gene: TRBD1; J gene: TRBJ1-1; V gene: TRBV2; clone size: NA; CDR3 length: 15; CDR3 protein: CASSDLQGAQTEAFF; CDR3 DNA: TGTGCCAGCAGTGATTTGCAGGGGGCGCAAACTGAAGCTTTCTTT